The source of this T cell receptor beta chain is a study of T cells after somatic rescue of genetic block. Germline V gives CDR1 SNHLY, CDR2 FYNNEI. J gave up 6 bases and V 7 bases, and 7 bases lay outside the gene matches. The CDR3 spans 14 residues. The protocol was immunoSEQ multiplex PCR, while the TCRdb copy is restricted to in-frame clones and leaves out a portion. The sample has around 70,000 clones, approximately 90% seen once. The clonotype originates from a man between 35 and 55 years old. The material sequenced was peripheral blood mononuclear cells (PBMCs). The chain recombines TRBV2 with TRBJ2-1; the match to TRBD2 covers 9 bases. The chain's CDR3 is CASTASGGSNEQFF. CDR3 sequence (DNA): TGTGCCAGCACGGCGAGCGGGGGGTCCAATGAGCAGTTCTTC.